The present T cell receptor beta chain was sequenced within a study of T cells in Graves' hyperthyroidism and ophthalmopathy (dated by TCRdb to about 2019). Regarding the complete study: A discovery cohort of about a hundred patients, roughly 43 with Graves' ophthalmopathy and roughly 59 with stable Graves' hyperthyroidism, was used to find distinguishing TCR V-J signatures. Whether ophthalmopathy could be predicted prospectively was tested in an independent validation cohort made up of some 20 hyperthyroidism patients plus 17 patients who later progressed to ophthalmopathy. The roughly 99 discovery patients were divided at random into training and test sets in a 7:3 ratio. The study also compared thyroid tissue and blood T-cell repertoires from roughly six Graves' hyperthyroidism patients. Following sampling, methimazole starting at 30 mg daily was given to hyperthyroidism patients, and high-dose intravenous methylprednisolone was given to ophthalmopathy patients. According to the paper, TCR Vbeta CDR3 sequencing was carried out on more than 120 peripheral blood samples, which came from fewer than 50 ophthalmopathy, 70 to 80 hyperthyroidism and approximately 17 progressor patients.

The paper's findings and limits, for the study overall: Most expanded thyroid clonotypes (frequency above 0.001) were also found in blood, which suggests that blood repertoires may mirror thyroid immune responses. No statistical method was used to set the sample size in advance, and investigators knew the group allocation. Ophthalmopathy was separated from stable hyperthyroidism by a 13 V-J signature model, with roughly 88% sensitivity and about 81% specificity obtained in cross-validation and 80%/75% obtained in testing. During validation, the model predicted progression to ophthalmopathy a median of roughly six months ahead of onset, with approximately 70% sensitivity and around 72% specificity.

Stable Graves' hyperthyroidism was defined as no progression to ophthalmopathy during 18 months of follow-up. Hyperthyroidism patients were newly diagnosed, had a disease duration of under 2 months, and were aged 18 to 65 years. Any patient with an uncontrolled infection, another autoimmune disease, pregnancy or lactation was excluded. Clinical symptoms, serum thyroxine and TRAb, thyroid ultrasound, and orbital computed tomography formed the basis for the diagnoses. Trizol reagent was used to extract total RNA, and RNA quality was then checked on an Agilent 2100 Bioanalyzer. The V end loses 4 bases and the J end loses 3 bases, and a stretch of 15 bases separates them. The CDR3 runs 15 amino acids, cysteine and phenylalanine included. The retained sequence is limited to the CDR3, 45 bases, with the frame set at the first base. Based on the germline V gene (reference sequence), the CDR1 and CDR2 sequences are SEHNR and FQNEAQ.

This clonotype was found many times. Its antigen has not been determined. No base quality values were provided; no much bigger clone lies one nucleotide off. Amplification of TCR beta CDR3 regions was carried out from RNA transcripts. The first round of RT-PCR for the TCR CDR3 was performed with the HTBI primer set and the Qiagen OneStep RT-PCR kit. Libraries were constructed in a second round of multiplex PCR, after which size selection and purification were carried out. Sequencing of the libraries was done on an Illumina HiSeq2000 using paired-end 100 bp reads. As for the authors' bioinformatics: SOAPnuke was used to process the raw data, with reads discarded if the reads contained adapters or uncalled bases, had a mean Phred below 15, or lacked an exact constant-primer or identifier match. COPE v1.2.5 was used to merge high-quality paired reads, and clonotypes were defined as unique nucleotide sequences. Clonotypes were aligned to IMGT TRBV, TRBD and TRBJ reference segments using MiTCR v1.1. The analysis included only V-J combinations with a frequency above 0.0001, which together covered approximately 99% of the repertoires. A TCS score was defined as the ratio between F50 (clonal expansion) and ExV (chaos), using BLOSUM62-based TCRdist between CDR3 peptides within each V-J. Welch's t-statistics and random forest reduced roughly 540 V-J features to 13, which were used in a naive Bayes classifier (R e1071). The Morisita-Horn index was used to measure how similar the thyroid and blood repertoires were. TCRdb trimmed the raw reads at Q25, called clones with MiXCR and kept productive beta chains. Here each entry gathers all rows of one CDR3 protein and keeps the most common genes and DNA. The V and J calls and clone size are TCRdb's, not the authors'. The sample table records about 98,000 distinct CDR3 sequences; roughly 39% of these occur just once. Of the sample, 10% to 13% falls within the top ten clones.

In this chain, TRBV7-9 is recombined with TRBJ1-1; TRBD1 is perhaps the D gene, given 5 matching bases. The sample comprised peripheral blood or thyroid tissue (not recorded which). The origin of this receptor is a woman aged 25-40 years with Graves' hyperthyroidism. The DNA reads as follows: TGTGCCAGCAGCTCCTTTTACCGGGACGACACTGAAGCTTTCTTT. This is translated as CASSSFYRDDTEAFF.